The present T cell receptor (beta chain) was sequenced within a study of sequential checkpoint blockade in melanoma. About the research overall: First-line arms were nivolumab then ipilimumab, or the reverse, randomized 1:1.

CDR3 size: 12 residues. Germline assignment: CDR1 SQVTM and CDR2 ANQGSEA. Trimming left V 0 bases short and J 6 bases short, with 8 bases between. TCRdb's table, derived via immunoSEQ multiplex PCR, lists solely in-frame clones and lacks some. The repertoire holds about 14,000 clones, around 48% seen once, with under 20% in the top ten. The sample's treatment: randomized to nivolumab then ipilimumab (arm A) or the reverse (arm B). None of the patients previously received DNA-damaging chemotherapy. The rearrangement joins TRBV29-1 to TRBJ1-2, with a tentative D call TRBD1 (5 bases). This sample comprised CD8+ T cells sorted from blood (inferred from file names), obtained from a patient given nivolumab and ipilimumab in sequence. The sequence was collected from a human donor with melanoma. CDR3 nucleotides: TGCAGCGTTGAAGATCTAGGGGATGGCTACACCTTC. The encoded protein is CSVEDLGDGYTF. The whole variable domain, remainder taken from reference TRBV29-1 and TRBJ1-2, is SAVISQKPSRDICQRGTSLTIQCQVDSQVTMMFWYRQQPGQSLTLIATANQGSEATYESGFVIDKFPISRPNLTFSTLTVSNMSPEDSSIYLCSVEDLGDGYTFGSGTRLTVV.